This T cell receptor beta chain was observed in a study of blood T cell repertoires in COVID-19. The CDR3 spans 18 residues. The germline gives CDR1 MDHEN, CDR2 SYDVKM. Trimming left V 7 bases short and J 0 bases short, with 24 bases between. This clone came up a few times. Assay used: immunoSEQ multiplex PCR; TCRdb lists only in-frame clones, some missing. Of roughly 300,000 clones in the sample, roughly 90% were seen once. The V gene is TRBV28, the J gene TRBJ1-2; a weak D match, TRBD1 (5 bases). Sequencing was performed on PBMCs or T cells enriched from blood (not recorded which). The TCR was taken from a woman in her forties with acute COVID-19. The CDR3 DNA is TGTGCCAGCACCCCTCTGTCGGGGGTCAGGGAAACTAACTATGGCTACACCTTC. Protein sequence: CASTPLSGVRETNYGYTF.